This record concerns one TCR beta chain sequence. Method: immunoSEQ multiplex PCR; TCRdb's copy keeps in-frame clones and lacks some. Of approximately 82,000 clones listed, approximately 94% are singletons. This sample was included in a study of control samples from healthy donors and cancer patients. Sequencing used blood. The origin of this receptor is a woman between 18 and 29 years old in good health.

CDR3: CASRRQGATEAFF. CDR3 nucleotides: TGTGCCAGCAGGCGACAGGGGGCGACTGAAGCTTTCTTT. The genes are TRBV11-2 and TRBJ1-1, with 10 bases aligning to TRBD1. The CDR3 runs 13 residues. Per the germline V gene, CDR1 is SGHAT and CDR2 is FQNNGV. The trim removed 6 bases at V and 5 bases at J, leaving 3 bases unmatched.